Listed below are T cell receptor beta chains from one sample, sequenced in a study of Graves' ophthalmopathy and Graves' hyperthyroidism. Each CDR3 protein is one row after TCRdb ran MiXCR on the multiplex PCR reads. The sample comprises approximately 480,000 distinct CDR3 sequences, around an eighth of which are singletons, and 8% to 10% rests with the top ten. Material for sequencing was blood. These TCRs come from a woman under 40 with Graves' ophthalmopathy. Each CDR3 is given with its conserved first and last residue. D genes are given only for firm matches. Clone sizes are given selectively: once, few, many, or a class where the clone is expanded.

D,size,V,J,CDR3,DNA
.,many,TRBV5-1,TRBJ1-1,CASRPVGATMNTEAFF,TGCGCCAGCAGACCCGTGGGGGCTACGATGAACACTGAAGCTTTCTTT
.,.,TRBV20-1,TRBJ2-7,CSAAPGAREQYF,TGCAGTGCCGCTCCCGGGGCTCGGGAGCAGTACTTC
TRBD1,many,TRBV20-1,TRBJ1-3,CSADNRQGPLSGNTIYF,TGCAGTGCTGACAATCGACAGGGGCCCCTCTCTGGAAACACCATATATTTT
.,.,TRBV30,TRBJ2-5,CAWSYREETQYF,TGTGCCTGGAGTTACAGGGAAGAGACCCAGTACTTC
TRBD2,many,TRBV7-6,TRBJ2-5,CASSSRLADQETQYF,TGTGCCAGCAGCTCCCGACTAGCGGACCAAGAGACCCAGTACTTC
.,once,TRBV6-1,TRBJ2-5,CASTPRQVEETQYF,TGTGCCAGCACCCCAAGACAGGTAGAAGAGACCCAGTACTTC
.,many,TRBV28,TRBJ1-2,CATGQSYLYGYTF,TGTGCCACCGGACAGAGCTATCTATATGGCTACACCTTC
TRBD2,many,TRBV7-8,TRBJ2-2,CASSLGPGLAGTGELFF,TGTGCCAGCAGCTTAGGACCCGGACTAGCGGGCACCGGGGAGCTGTTTTTT
.,many,TRBV28,TRBJ2-3,CASTGPGEGDTDTQYF,TGTGCCAGCACCGGACCGGGGGAGGGGGACACAGATACGCAGTATTTT
.,many,TRBV4-1,TRBJ1-1,CASSQVPTPMNTEAFF,TGCGCCAGCAGCCAAGTCCCCACCCCGATGAACACTGAAGCTTTCTTT
.,many,TRBV6-1,TRBJ1-1,CASRRGNPNTEAFF,TGTGCCAGCAGGAGGGGCAATCCCAACACTGAAGCTTTCTTT
.,many,TRBV29-1,TRBJ2-5,CSVGEETQYF,TGCAGCGTTGGAGAAGAGACCCAGTACTTC
TRBD1,many,TRBV29-1,TRBJ1-2,CSVVTGDKDGYTF,TGCAGCGTTGTGACAGGGGATAAGGATGGCTACACCTTC
.,many,TRBV20-1,TRBJ1-5,CSATWPGQGNQPQHF,TGCAGTGCTACCTGGCCAGGGCAAGGCAATCAGCCCCAGCATTTT
.,.,TRBV6-1,TRBJ1-1,CASRRDSEAFF,TGTGCCAGCAGGCGAGACAGTGAAGCTTTCTTT
.,many,TRBV29-1,TRBJ2-2,CSVPHTGELFF,TGCAGCGTCCCCCATACCGGGGAGCTGTTTTTT
TRBD1,.,TRBV7-2,TRBJ1-2,CASSLATGGYGYTF,TGTGCCAGCAGCTTAGCGACAGGGGGGTATGGCTACACCTTC
TRBD1,few,TRBV29-1,TRBJ1-5,CSVGGTGNQPQHF,TGCAGCGTTGGCGGGACAGGGAATCAGCCCCAGCATTTT
TRBD2,.,TRBV12-3/TRBV12-4,TRBJ2-5,CASSHTSGGPAAQYF,TGTGCCAGCAGTCACACTAGCGGGGGACCCGCGGCCCAGTACTTC
TRBD1,few,TRBV11-2,TRBJ2-7,CASSRAIGGFYEQYF,TGTGCCAGCAGCCGGGCTATAGGGGGCTTCTACGAGCAGTACTTC
.,.,TRBV18,TRBJ1-1,CASSFAGVGVGTEAFF,TGTGCCAGCTCTTTCGCAGGTGTAGGGGTTGGGACTGAAGCTTTCTTT
.,many,TRBV6-5,TRBJ1-2,CASHWVQVANYGYTF,TGTGCCAGCCATTGGGTGCAGGTGGCAAACTATGGCTACACCTTC
.,many,TRBV6-5,TRBJ2-5,CASSYSTSTDQAQYF,TGTGCCAGCAGTTACTCCACTAGCACGGATCAGGCCCAGTACTTC
.,.,TRBV7-3,TRBJ1-1,CASSLIPQVTEAFF,TGTGCCAGCAGCTTAATCCCCCAAGTCACTGAAGCTTTCTTT
.,.,TRBV29-1,TRBJ1-2,CSVRPQGLDGYTF,TGCAGCGTTCGACCCCAAGGTCTAGATGGCTACACCTTC
.,many,TRBV6-2/TRBV6-3,TRBJ1-5,CASSYGEGIASNQPQHF,TGTGCCAGCAGTTACGGCGAGGGAATCGCTAGCAATCAGCCCCAGCATTTT
.,many,TRBV6-5,TRBJ2-6,CASSYTITSGANVLTF,TGTGCCAGCAGTTACACGATAACATCTGGGGCCAACGTCCTGACTTTC
.,many,TRBV11-3,TRBJ2-5,CASSLGLVVSGQETQYF,TGTGCCAGCAGCTTAGGCCTAGTGGTCAGCGGACAAGAGACCCAGTACTTC
.,many,TRBV27,TRBJ1-2,CASSLSTSHGYTF,TGTGCCAGCAGTTTATCGACCAGTCATGGCTACACCTTC
.,many,TRBV7-8,TRBJ1-5,CASSLAVMMGNQPQHF,TGTGCCAGCAGCTTAGCGGTTATGATGGGCAATCAGCCCCAGCATTTT
.,many,TRBV7-3,TRBJ2-2,CASSLTSTGATGELFF,TGTGCCAGCAGCTTAACGTCAACGGGAGCCACCGGGGAGCTGTTTTTT
TRBD1,many,TRBV28,TRBJ2-7,CASSLAGGNNYEQYF,TGTGCCAGCAGTCTCGCAGGGGGAAACAACTACGAGCAGTACTTC
.,many,TRBV28,TRBJ1-5,CASSNPGTNQPQHF,TGTGCCAGCAGCAACCCAGGCACCAATCAGCCCCAGCATTTT
TRBD1,many,TRBV12-3/TRBV12-4,TRBJ2-5,CASTLTGTEETQYF,TGTGCCAGCACCCTAACCGGGACAGAAGAGACCCAGTACTTC
.,many,TRBV11-2,TRBJ2-4,CASSSGLTQNIQYF,TGTGCCAGCAGCTCCGGCCTGACTCAAAACATTCAGTACTTC
.,many,TRBV12-3/TRBV12-4,TRBJ1-2,CASSTGAVYGYTF,TGTGCCAGCAGCACGGGGGCGGTCTATGGCTACACCTTC
.,.,TRBV11-1,TRBJ2-7,CASSPKGTTAYEQYF,TGTGCCAGCAGCCCCAAAGGGACAACCGCCTACGAGCAGTACTTC
TRBD1,many,TRBV5-5,TRBJ2-7,CASSTGTGGVYEQYF,TGTGCCAGCAGCACCGGGACAGGGGGCGTCTACGAGCAGTACTTC
.,few,TRBV30,TRBJ2-2,CAWSVYSAGELFF,TGTGCCTGGAGCGTCTACAGTGCCGGGGAGCTGTTTTTT
TRBD2,few,TRBV5-1,TRBJ2-7,CASSLSSGRPSSYEQYF,TGCGCCAGCAGCTTGTCTAGCGGGAGGCCCAGCTCCTACGAGCAGTACTTC
.,many,TRBV24-1,TRBJ2-2,CATSTPNTGELFF,TGTGCCACCAGTACTCCGAACACCGGGGAGCTGTTTTTT
.,many,TRBV7-2,TRBJ1-3,CASSALGGAGNTIYF,TGTGCCAGCAGCGCCTTGGGGGGGGCTGGAAACACCATATATTTT
.,many,TRBV7-6,TRBJ1-5,CASSPRAGSGQPQHF,TGTGCCAGCAGCCCTCGAGCTGGGTCGGGTCAGCCCCAGCATTTT
TRBD1,many,TRBV28,TRBJ2-7,CASSSPPGQGYEQYF,TGTGCCAGCAGTTCCCCCCCCGGACAGGGTTACGAGCAGTACTTC
.,.,TRBV5-5,TRBJ1-5,CGSSLQGNQPQHF,TGTGGCAGCAGCTTACAGGGCAATCAGCCCCAGCATTTT
TRBD2,many,TRBV6-1,TRBJ2-7,CASSGTSGSSYEQYF,TGTGCCAGTTCCGGGACTAGCGGGAGTTCCTACGAGCAGTACTTC
TRBD1,many,TRBV12-3/TRBV12-4,TRBJ2-4,CASSKDREVPKYF,TGTGCCAGCAGCAAGGACAGGGAGGTCCCAAAGTACTTC
TRBD1,many,TRBV28,TRBJ2-7,CASSPLPPTGDEQYF,TGTGCCAGCAGTCCATTACCTCCGACAGGGGATGAGCAGTACTTC
TRBD1,many,TRBV19,TRBJ1-5,CASSGTGSGQPQHF,TGTGCCAGTAGCGGGACAGGGAGCGGTCAGCCCCAGCATTTT
.,many,TRBV18,TRBJ1-2,CASSPPWTSNGYTF,TGTGCCAGCTCACCACCCTGGACAAGTAATGGCTACACCTTC
TRBD1,once,TRBV20-1,TRBJ1-2,CSGQGQYGYTF,TGCAGCGGACAGGGGCAATATGGCTACACCTTC
.,many,TRBV2,TRBJ1-2,CASGGVGARYYGYTF,TGTGCCAGCGGGGGCGTGGGGGCGCGGTACTATGGCTACACCTTC
.,many,TRBV12-3/TRBV12-4,TRBJ1-1,CASTLTAEAFF,TGTGCCAGCACCCTAACGGCCGAAGCTTTCTTT